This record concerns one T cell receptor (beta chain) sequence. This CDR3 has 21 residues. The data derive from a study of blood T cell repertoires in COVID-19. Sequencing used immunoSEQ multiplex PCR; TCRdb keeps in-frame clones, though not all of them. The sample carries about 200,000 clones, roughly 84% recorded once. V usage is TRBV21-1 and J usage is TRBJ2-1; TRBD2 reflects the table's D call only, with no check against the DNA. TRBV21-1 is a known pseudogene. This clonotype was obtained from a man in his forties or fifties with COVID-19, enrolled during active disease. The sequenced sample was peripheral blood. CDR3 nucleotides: TGTGCCAGCAGCAAAGTCAAGCGCCCTTACCCTCCTCGCCCTCCCCTCAATGAGCAGTTCTTC. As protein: CASSKVKRPYPPRPPLNEQFF.